These T cell receptor beta chains were read from a single sample in a study of shared clonotypes between healthy human individuals. Generated by immunoSEQ multiplex PCR, the TCRdb table keeps only in-frame clones and is missing some. The sample includes about 1,800,000 clones, just under 95% of them seen just once. The sequenced material came from naive CD8+ T cells sorted from blood. The receptors stem from a man in his late teens or twenties in good health. CDR3s include the opening cysteine and the closing phenylalanine or tryptophan. The order of the fields is V gene, D gene, J gene, clone size, CDR3 protein, CDR3 DNA. The D gene is left open where the match is weak. A clone size is listed for some rows: how often the clone was seen (once, few, many), or a class if it is expanded.

v_call: TRBV5-6
d_call: TRBD1
j_call: TRBJ1-2
clone_size: few
cdr3_aa: CASSSGQGNRDGYTF
cdr3_nt: TGTGCCAGCAGCTCGGGACAGGGCAACAGGGATGGCTACACCTTC

v_call: TRBV30
d_call: .
j_call: TRBJ1-1
clone_size: .
cdr3_aa: CAWSPSPTPMKTEAFF
cdr3_nt: TGTGCCTGGAGTCCCTCGCCCACTCCCATGAAGACTGAAGCTTTCTTT

v_call: TRBV30
d_call: .
j_call: TRBJ2-5
clone_size: .
cdr3_aa: CAWSDPPGAGKGRETQYF
cdr3_nt: TGTGCCTGGAGCGACCCCCCCGGCGCAGGGAAGGGAAGAGAGACCCAGTACTTC

v_call: TRBV9
d_call: .
j_call: TRBJ1-1
clone_size: .
cdr3_aa: CASSIQGSGTEAFF
cdr3_nt: TGTGCCAGCAGCATACAGGGAAGTGGCACTGAAGCTTTCTTT

v_call: TRBV5-1
d_call: .
j_call: TRBJ2-7
clone_size: .
cdr3_aa: CASSLPPDSISYEQYF
cdr3_nt: TGCGCCAGCAGCTTGCCTCCGGATTCTATATCCTACGAGCAGTACTTC

v_call: TRBV28
d_call: .
j_call: TRBJ1-3
clone_size: .
cdr3_aa: CASSLIGNTIYF
cdr3_nt: TGTGCCAGCAGCCTCATAGGAAACACCATATATTTT

v_call: TRBV6-1
d_call: .
j_call: TRBJ1-6
clone_size: .
cdr3_aa: CASSETQADLFSYNSPLHF
cdr3_nt: TGTGCCAGCAGTGAAACTCAGGCGGATCTTTTCTCCTATAATTCACCCCTCCACTTT

v_call: TRBV10-3
d_call: TRBD1
j_call: TRBJ2-2
clone_size: .
cdr3_aa: CAILGQGSHTPTGELFF
cdr3_nt: TGTGCCATTCTCGGACAGGGGTCCCACACGCCGACCGGGGAGCTGTTTTTT

v_call: TRBV11-2
d_call: .
j_call: TRBJ2-7
clone_size: .
cdr3_aa: CASSLRSDEQYF
cdr3_nt: TGTGCCAGCAGCTTACGGTCCGACGAGCAGTACTTC

v_call: TRBV18
d_call: .
j_call: TRBJ2-7
clone_size: .
cdr3_aa: CASSPSGYSYEQYF
cdr3_nt: TGTGCCAGCTCACCATCAGGGTACTCCTACGAGCAGTACTTC

v_call: TRBV5-8
d_call: TRBD2
j_call: TRBJ2-7
clone_size: .
cdr3_aa: CASSPRASGSSYEQYF
cdr3_nt: TGTGCCAGCAGCCCCCGGGCTAGCGGGTCCTCCTACGAGCAGTACTTC

v_call: TRBV4-1
d_call: .
j_call: TRBJ2-6
clone_size: .
cdr3_aa: CASSQVSLVHSGANVLTF
cdr3_nt: TGCGCCAGCAGCCAAGTTTCTCTGGTCCACTCTGGGGCCAACGTCCTGACTTTC

v_call: TRBV9
d_call: TRBD1
j_call: TRBJ2-1
clone_size: .
cdr3_aa: CASSVGQAYNEQFF
cdr3_nt: TGTGCCAGCAGCGTGGGACAGGCTTACAATGAGCAGTTCTTC

v_call: TRBV13
d_call: .
j_call: TRBJ1-2
clone_size: few
cdr3_aa: CASSSGTGDGYTF
cdr3_nt: TGTGCCAGCAGCTCCGGGACGGGAGATGGCTACACCTTC

v_call: TRBV2
d_call: TRBD1
j_call: TRBJ2-1
clone_size: .
cdr3_aa: CASGSTGEGNNEQFF
cdr3_nt: TGTGCCAGCGGTTCTACAGGGGAAGGGAACAATGAGCAGTTCTTC

v_call: TRBV7-9
d_call: TRBD2
j_call: TRBJ2-1
clone_size: .
cdr3_aa: CASSSGLAGGPGNEQFF
cdr3_nt: TGTGCCAGCAGCTCTGGACTAGCGGGAGGGCCGGGGAATGAGCAGTTCTTC

v_call: TRBV13
d_call: TRBD1
j_call: TRBJ2-1
clone_size: .
cdr3_aa: CASSTLQGAVPNEQFF
cdr3_nt: TGTGCCAGCAGCACGCTACAGGGGGCCGTTCCCAATGAGCAGTTCTTC

v_call: TRBV30
d_call: .
j_call: TRBJ1-5
clone_size: .
cdr3_aa: CAWSLGLGVQPQHF
cdr3_nt: TGTGCCTGGAGTCTCGGCCTGGGTGTTCAGCCCCAGCATTTT

v_call: TRBV6-5
d_call: .
j_call: TRBJ1-1
clone_size: .
cdr3_aa: CASSENRVLAFF
cdr3_nt: TGTGCCAGCAGCGAGAACAGGGTTTTAGCTTTCTTT

v_call: TRBV27
d_call: TRBD1
j_call: TRBJ2-1
clone_size: .
cdr3_aa: CASSTWTGGRYYNEQFF
cdr3_nt: TGTGCCAGCAGTACTTGGACAGGGGGCAGATACTACAATGAGCAGTTCTTC

v_call: TRBV4-1
d_call: TRBD1
j_call: TRBJ2-7
clone_size: .
cdr3_aa: CASSQVGGQGGSEQYF
cdr3_nt: TGCGCCAGCAGCCAAGTTGGGGGACAGGGAGGCTCCGAGCAGTACTTC

v_call: TRBV28
d_call: TRBD1
j_call: TRBJ1-1
clone_size: .
cdr3_aa: CASSKAGTGFTEAFF
cdr3_nt: TGTGCCAGCAGCAAGGCCGGGACAGGTTTCACTGAAGCTTTCTTT

v_call: TRBV28
d_call: .
j_call: TRBJ1-1
clone_size: .
cdr3_aa: CASSSLLTELNTEAFF
cdr3_nt: TGTGCCAGCAGTTCCTTATTGACAGAATTGAACACTGAAGCTTTCTTT

v_call: TRBV6-5
d_call: TRBD1
j_call: TRBJ2-7
clone_size: .
cdr3_aa: CASSYGDRASYEQYF
cdr3_nt: TGTGCCAGCAGTTACGGGGACAGGGCCTCCTACGAGCAGTACTTC

v_call: TRBV10-2
d_call: .
j_call: TRBJ2-7
clone_size: .
cdr3_aa: CASVPGLSYEQYF
cdr3_nt: TGCGCCAGCGTGCCGGGACTTAGTTACGAGCAGTACTTC

v_call: TRBV11-2
d_call: TRBD2
j_call: TRBJ2-1
clone_size: .
cdr3_aa: CASSLDGLAVRPSSYNEQFF
cdr3_nt: TGTGCCAGCAGCTTAGATGGGCTAGCGGTTAGACCGAGCTCCTACAATGAGCAGTTCTTC

v_call: TRBV2
d_call: .
j_call: TRBJ2-7
clone_size: .
cdr3_aa: CASTEGRPSENSYEQYF
cdr3_nt: TGTGCCAGCACCGAAGGGCGGCCTAGCGAAAATTCCTACGAGCAGTACTTC

v_call: TRBV23-1
d_call: .
j_call: TRBJ1-6
clone_size: .
cdr3_aa: CASSQSPAPNSPLHF
cdr3_nt: TGCGCCAGCAGTCAATCACCGGCCCCGAATTCACCCCTCCACTTT

v_call: TRBV2
d_call: TRBD1
j_call: TRBJ2-7
clone_size: .
cdr3_aa: CASSVSGTGPSYEQYF
cdr3_nt: TGTGCCAGCAGTGTCTCCGGGACAGGGCCCTCCTACGAGCAGTACTTC

v_call: TRBV5-4
d_call: TRBD2
j_call: TRBJ2-3
clone_size: .
cdr3_aa: CASSLISGGADTQYF
cdr3_nt: TGTGCCAGCAGCCTCATTAGCGGGGGGGCAGATACGCAGTATTTT

v_call: TRBV28
d_call: .
j_call: TRBJ1-5
clone_size: .
cdr3_aa: CASSLGPGSGNQPQHF
cdr3_nt: TGTGCCAGCAGCCTAGGACCGGGTTCAGGCAATCAGCCCCAGCATTTT

v_call: TRBV27
d_call: .
j_call: TRBJ1-1
clone_size: .
cdr3_aa: CASSRTGSSTEAFF
cdr3_nt: TGTGCCAGCTCCCGTACAGGGTCATCCACTGAAGCTTTCTTT

v_call: TRBV7-9
d_call: TRBD1
j_call: TRBJ1-2
clone_size: few
cdr3_aa: CASSSDRAAGYTF
cdr3_nt: TGTGCCAGCAGTTCGGACAGGGCTGCTGGCTACACCTTC

v_call: TRBV7-9
d_call: .
j_call: TRBJ1-1
clone_size: .
cdr3_aa: CASSPGQNTEAFF
cdr3_nt: TGTGCCAGCAGCCCGGGACAGAACACTGAAGCTTTCTTT

v_call: TRBV23-1
d_call: .
j_call: TRBJ1-1
clone_size: .
cdr3_aa: CASSPSGVLNTEAFF
cdr3_nt: TGCGCCAGCAGTCCCTCCGGGGTTCTGAACACTGAAGCTTTCTTT

v_call: TRBV4-1
d_call: .
j_call: TRBJ2-7
clone_size: .
cdr3_aa: CASSQVPGTYEQYF
cdr3_nt: TGCGCCAGCAGCCAAGTTCCAGGAACCTACGAGCAGTACTTC

v_call: TRBV6-1
d_call: TRBD2
j_call: TRBJ2-7
clone_size: once
cdr3_aa: CASSEIARGDYEQYF
cdr3_nt: TGTGCCAGCAGTGAAATAGCACGGGGGGACTACGAGCAGTACTTC

v_call: TRBV13
d_call: TRBD1
j_call: TRBJ1-2
clone_size: .
cdr3_aa: CASSSGQGYTNYGYTF
cdr3_nt: TGTGCCAGCAGCTCGGGACAGGGGTACACTAACTATGGCTACACCTTC

v_call: TRBV5-8
d_call: TRBD1
j_call: TRBJ2-5
clone_size: .
cdr3_aa: CASSPGTGGPQETQYF
cdr3_nt: TGTGCCAGCAGCCCCGGGACAGGGGGCCCACAAGAGACCCAGTACTTC

v_call: TRBV29-1
d_call: TRBD1
j_call: TRBJ2-7
clone_size: .
cdr3_aa: CSVEEAGTATYEQYF
cdr3_nt: TGCAGCGTTGAAGAAGCAGGGACAGCAACCTACGAGCAGTACTTC

v_call: TRBV10-3
d_call: .
j_call: TRBJ2-1
clone_size: once
cdr3_aa: CAISVSGNEQFF
cdr3_nt: TGTGCCATCAGTGTGTCGGGGAATGAGCAGTTCTTC